The 22 T cell receptor beta chains in this list originate from one sample, sequenced in a study of early T cells in non-severe SARS-CoV-2 infection. One entry per CDR3 protein results from TCRdb running MiXCR on the 5' RACE reads. This table has tens of thousands of distinct CDR3 sequences, approximately 11% appearing once. Sequenced sample: whole blood. The receptors come from an adult who was a healthcare worker with PCR-confirmed SARS-CoV-2 infection or an uninfected control (not recorded which).

The J gene is TRBJ2-2, the V gene TRBV10-3; D perhaps matches TRBD2 (5 bases). The V end was cut by 4 bases, the J end by 1 base, with 16 bases between. The CDR3 has 17 residues. Looked up from germline, CDR1 is ENHRY and CDR2 is SYGVKD. The CDR3 DNA reads as TGTGCCATCAGTGGTGGAAACAGACTAATGAACACCGGGGAGCTGTTTTTT. Protein sequence: CAISGGNRLMNTGELFF.

This clonotype turned up a few times. Germline and junction disagree at one end, which may indicate a read error. V gene TRBV6-2 or TRBV6-3 combines with J gene TRBJ2-7; no clear D gene. Germline V gene lookup returns CDR1 MNHEY and CDR2 SVGEGT. This CDR3 has 11 amino acids. CDR3 bases: TGTGCCAGCAGTTACGGCTACGCGCAGTACTTC. Protein: CASSYGYAQYF.

This clonotype occurred many times. The CDR3 protein is CASSPRTERSPDTQYF. The DNA of the CDR3 is TGTGCCAGCAGCCCACGGACAGAACGCTCCCCAGATACGCAGTATTTT. V and J are TRBV7-9 and TRBJ2-3; D perhaps matches TRBD1 (6 bases). Germline CDR1 SEHNR, CDR2 FQNEAQ (reference sequence). CDR3 length: 16 amino acids. The V gene lost 5 bases and the J gene lost 4 bases, with 19 bases spanning the gap.

This clonotype was detected a few times. V gene TRBV12-3 or TRBV12-4 combines with J gene TRBJ2-3; tentatively, D is TRBD2 (5 bases). V was clipped by 3 bases and J by 8 bases, with 9 bases between them. The length of the CDR3 is 12 residues. DNA of the CDR3: TGTGCCAGCAGTTTGACTATCGGTACGCAGTATTTT. Its translation is CASSLTIGTQYF.

This chain connects TRBV7-2 to TRBJ1-6, with D perhaps TRBD1 (5 bases). Between the trimmed V and J ends, which lost 1 base and 10 bases, there was a span of 11 bases. CDR1 and CDR2 (germline): SGHTA, FQGNSA. This CDR3 is built from 14 residues. The CDR3 sequence is CASSLGTIQSPLHF. The CDR3 DNA sequence: TGTGCCAGCAGCTTAGGGACAATCCAATCACCCCTCCACTTT.

This clonotype occurred many times. CDR3: CSVGFPLDETQYF. The DNA for the CDR3 is TGCAGCGTTGGGTTCCCCCTGGACGAGACCCAGTACTTC. The genes are TRBV29-1 and TRBJ2-5; D unresolved. The germline V gene has CDR1 SQVTM and CDR2 ANQGSEA. V lost 4 bases, J lost 5 bases, and 14 bases lay in between. This CDR3 has 13 amino acids.

The chain joins TRBV18 to TRBJ2-4, with D perhaps TRBD1 or TRBD2 (5 bases each). Germline values: CDR1 KGHSH, CDR2 LQKENI. Trimming took 9 bases from V and 6 from J, leaving 12 bases between them. The CDR3 consists of 12 residues. DNA of the CDR3: TGTGCCAGTCAGGGAAGCGGAAACATTCAGTACTTC. This sequence encodes CASQGSGNIQYF.

The chain recombines TRBV29-1 with TRBJ2-3; D gene uncertain. This CDR3 is built from 10 residues. Germline V gives CDR1 SQVTM, CDR2 ANQGSEA. V was pared by 6 bases and J by 5 bases, with 6 bases between. The CDR3 is CSVQEDTQYF. The CDR3 bases are TGCAGCGTCCAAGAAGATACGCAGTATTTT.

This clonotype showed up just a few times. The J gene is TRBJ1-2, the V gene TRBV10-2; D gene unclear. CDR3 length equals 14 residues. V lost 6 bases, J lost 1 base, and 12 bases lay in between. Germline CDR1 is WSHSY and CDR2 is SAAADI. In DNA form, the CDR3 reads TGCGCCAGCAGCCTCGACGGGATTAACTATGGCTACACCTTC. This codes for CASSLDGINYGYTF.

This chain joins TRBV6-6 and TRBJ2-3, with D perhaps assigned TRBD1 or TRBD2 (6 bases each). This CDR3 is 18 amino acids long. Trimming cost V 2 bases and J 0 bases, with 18 bases left between them. The germline gives CDR1 MNHNY, CDR2 SVGAGI (reference sequence). CDR3: CASSYVGGQGSSTDTQYF. DNA of the CDR3: TGTGCCAGCAGTTACGTGGGGGGCCAGGGCAGTAGCACAGATACGCAGTATTTT.

This clonotype was detected only a few times. The genes are TRBV27 and TRBJ2-1; TRBD2 matches 12 bases. Per the germline V gene, CDR1 is MNHEY and CDR2 is SMNVEV (reference sequence). V was pared by 3 bases and J by 1 base, with 1 base of the junction left unmatched. The CDR3 runs to 16 residues. The CDR3 DNA reads TGTGCCAGCAGTTTGACTAGCGGGAGATCCTACAATGAGCAGTTCTTC. Translated: CASSLTSGRSYNEQFF.

In this sample, this clonotype turned up a few times. The V call is TRBV3-1, the J call TRBJ2-7; the D gene is possibly TRBD2 (5 bases). Deletions cut 1 base from V and 0 bases from J, with 10 bases between. The germline V gene has CDR1 LGHDT and CDR2 YNNKEL (reference sequence). The CDR3 runs to 15 residues. CDR3 sequence reads: CASSQVDYLSYEQYF. The DNA of the CDR3 is TGTGCCAGCAGCCAAGTTGACTACCTCTCCTACGAGCAGTACTTC.

This clonotype was seen a handful of times. The chain combines TRBV10-2 with TRBJ1-5, with D perhaps matching TRBD1 (5 bases). In germline, CDR1 is WSHSY, CDR2 SAAADI. CDR3 length: 13 residues. V was shortened by 6 bases and J by 1 base, with 7 bases between the two germline ends. The CDR3 DNA is TGCGCCAGCAGATCAGGGAGCAATCAGCCCCAGCATTTT. This sequence encodes CASRSGSNQPQHF.

In its sample, this clonotype was seen many times. The chain has TRBV12-3 or TRBV12-4 and TRBJ1-6; D might be TRBD1 (5 bases). The CDR3 is made up of 19 amino acids. The V end lost 3 bases, the J end lost 2 bases, and 20 bases lay between the germline ends. The CDR3 sequence is CASSFRGLPGLTYNSPLHF. The CDR3 DNA reads as TGTGCCAGCAGTTTTAGGGGCCTTCCGGGCCTGACCTATAATTCACCCCTCCACTTT.

The table lists this clonotype with many counts. This chain joins TRBV12-3 or TRBV12-4 and TRBJ2-7; TRBD2 might be the D (5 bases). The V end was cut by 4 bases, the J end by 3 bases, with 16 bases between. This CDR3 has 15 amino acids. The CDR3 protein is CASSSRAGLGYEQYF. In DNA form, the CDR3 reads TGTGCCAGCAGTTCGCGGGCCGGGTTGGGCTACGAGCAGTACTTC.

The chain has TRBV2 and TRBJ1-2; 7 positions agree with TRBD1. The CDR3 is 15 residues long. J was trimmed by 5 bases and V by 5 bases; bases with no gene match: 11. In germline, CDR1 is SNHLY, CDR2 FYNNEI. The CDR3 region has the DNA TGTGCCAGCAGTCCCCCGGGACAGAGAGAGTATGGCTACACCTTC. Protein: CASSPPGQREYGYTF.

This chain uses TRBV29-1 with TRBJ1-1, with TRBD1 identical over 9 bases. V lost 5 bases and J lost 4; bases outside the gene matches: 11. The CDR3 totals 15 residues. CDR1 is SQVTM and CDR2 is ANQGSEA in the germline V gene. This CDR3 reads CSVRSTGGLVTEAFF. CDR3 in DNA: TGCAGCGTTCGATCCACAGGGGGCTTAGTCACTGAAGCTTTCTTT.

The table lists this clonotype with many counts. The V gene is TRBV7-8, the J gene TRBJ1-5; D is undetermined. The V gene lost 5 bases and the J gene lost 4 bases, with 6 bases spanning the gap. There are 12 residues in the CDR3. Germline loops: CDR1 SGHVS, CDR2 FQNEAQ. The chain's CDR3 is CASSPWNQPQHF. CDR3 bases: TGTGCCAGCAGCCCATGGAATCAGCCCCAGCATTTT.

This clonotype was observed at least ten times. The chain is built from TRBV7-6 and TRBJ1-6; possible D gene TRBD1, 6 bases. Per germline, CDR1 SGHVS and CDR2 FNYEAQ. Trimming pared 5 bases from V and 10 bases from J, leaving 18 bases between. This CDR3 spans 15 amino acids. The CDR3 loop is CASSPETGLESPLHF. In nucleotides, the CDR3 is TGTGCCAGCAGCCCAGAAACAGGGTTAGAATCACCCCTCCACTTT.

This rearrangement joins TRBV15 to TRBJ2-7; 7 bases are shared with TRBD2. The CDR3 length is 13 residues. The V gene's germline CDR1 is LNHNV and CDR2 YYDKDF (reference sequence). Losses at the gene ends were 5 bases for V and 7 bases for J; bases not matched to a gene: 8. The CDR3 DNA follows: TGTGCCACCAGCGAGGGGAGGGGTAGGGAGCAGTACTTC. The encoded protein is CATSEGRGREQYF.

This clonotype has a handful of counts. V usage is TRBV3-1 and J usage is TRBJ1-2; D not resolved. Per the germline V gene, CDR1 is LGHDT and CDR2 is YNNKEL (reference sequence). V was clipped by 2 bases and J by 0 bases, with 13 bases between them. This CDR3 is built from 16 residues. CDR3 residues: CASSQRPDASNYGYTF. The CDR3 DNA sequence: TGTGCCAGCAGCCAAAGGCCAGACGCTTCTAACTATGGCTACACCTTC.

This clonotype occurred many times. This chain connects TRBV5-6 to TRBJ1-2, with 9 bases identical to TRBD1. With 4 bases clipped from V and 10 bases from J, the junction kept 11 bases outside the gene matches. Germline V gives CDR1 SGHDT, CDR2 YYEEEE. The CDR3 is made up of 14 amino acids. CDR3 in DNA: TGTGCCAGCAGCCCCCTGGACGGACAGGGGCACTACACCTTC. Protein: CASSPLDGQGHYTF.